The table lists the clone carrying this T cell receptor beta chain with a count of one. The antigen is undetermined. The sample originates from a study of cytomegalovirus exposure and HLA in healthy donors. The protocol was immunoSEQ multiplex PCR, while the TCRdb copy is restricted to in-frame clones and leaves out a portion. The sample carries fewer than 350,000 clones, roughly 88% recorded once. A roughly 120-subject validation cohort, separate from the 666-subject first cohort, supplied the donors. Study-level results: For cytomegalovirus status, the classifier reportedly gave diagnoses with high specificity and sensitivity. Researchers catalogued about 150 TCR beta chains as cytomegalovirus-associated.

The sequence was collected from a woman younger than 35 in good health and CMV-seronegative. Material for sequencing was PBMCs.

CDR3 amino acids: CASSQGQGIFPGSFSYEQYF. The CDR3 DNA sequence: TGCGCCAGCAGCCAAGGACAGGGGATTTTTCCGGGATCATTTTCCTACGAGCAGTACTTC. The rearrangement links TRBV4-3 to TRBJ2-7; TRBD1 matches at 8 bases. V dropped 1 base and J dropped 1; count of bases not matched to a gene: 18. The germline gives CDR1 LGHNA, CDR2 YSLEER. The CDR3 totals 20 residues.